This TCR beta chain was identified in a study of blood T cells in healthy people across ages. CDR3 size: 15 residues. V dropped 5 bases and J dropped 0; count of bases not matched to a gene: 1. For the second PCR, which ran for roughly 6 to 12 cycles, a sample-barcoded 5' primer and a J-beta primer mix were used. Using its own MiXCR run on the 5' RACE reads, TCRdb lists one record per CDR3 protein. The repertoire holds approximately 580,000 distinct CDR3 sequences, with around 24% as singletons. In addition, the sample was reused for a study of T cells of mothers and their children. That work contributes: A few healthy Caucasian mothers and their six children were the donors. Maternal samples each gave over 9.5 million TCR beta CDR3 reads, and child samples several million each.

The source is a boy between 5 and 17 years old in good health. The sample was blood. The chain combines TRBV12-3 or TRBV12-4 with TRBJ2-1; TRBD2 matches 10 bases. The CDR3 sequence is CASSSGRASYNEQFF. Here the CDR3 DNA reads TGTGCCAGCAGTAGCGGGAGGGCCTCCTACAATGAGCAGTTCTTC.